This is a list of T cell receptor beta chains from one sample in a study of human T cells and chemical hapten exposure. Each CDR3 protein is one row after TCRdb ran MiXCR on the RACE reads. The data hold a few hundred thousand distinct CDR3 sequences, with 4.5% to 7% observed a single time. Source: whole blood, taken in connection with sensitization to the hapten diphenylcyclopropenone (DPC). The receptors were gathered from a young woman with alopecia areata. Some clones in this sample may be carry-over from other donors' samples. The CDR3 runs from the conserved cysteine through the conserved F or W. Fields, in order: clone size, V gene, D gene, J gene, CDR3 DNA, CDR3 protein. A D gene is named only where the DNA matches it firmly. Rows may omit the clone size; those that give it use once, few, many or a size class.

many	TRBV4-2	TRBD2	TRBJ2-1	TGTGCCAGCAGCCAAGAAACAAGCGGGGGGGCAGATGAGCAGTTCTTC	CASSQETSGGADEQFF
few	TRBV10-3	NA	TRBJ2-4	TGTGCCATCAGTGATGGACAGAGTAGGAACATTCAGTACTTC	CAISDGQSRNIQYF
NA	TRBV20-1	NA	TRBJ2-1	TGCAGTGCTCGGGGTTCCGGGGGCCTGTCCTACAATGAGCAGTTCTTC	CSARGSGGLSYNEQFF
NA	TRBV4-3	NA	TRBJ1-6	TGCGCCAGCAGCCAAGATCAGGGGACGGGGAATTCACCCCTCCACTTT	CASSQDQGTGNSPLHF
many	TRBV4-3	TRBD1	TRBJ1-3	TGCGCCAGCAGCCAACCGGGACAGCGCTCTGGAAACACCATATATTTT	CASSQPGQRSGNTIYF
few	TRBV28	TRBD1	TRBJ1-1	TGTGCCAGCAGTTTCCCAGACAGGGGGGCTGAAGCTTTCTTT	CASSFPDRGAEAFF
many	TRBV6-2/TRBV6-3	TRBD1	TRBJ2-1	TGTGCCAGCAGTCTCACCGGGACAGGACACTTCTTC	CASSLTGTGHFF
NA	TRBV6-5	NA	TRBJ1-3	TGTGCCAGCAGTTACTCGAGTATCGGCTCTGGAAACACCATATATTTT	CASSYSSIGSGNTIYF
many	TRBV3-1	NA	TRBJ2-5	TGTGCCAGCAGCCAAGTTGGGTGGTACAGGCTGGAGACCCAGTACTTC	CASSQVGWYRLETQYF
many	TRBV20-1	NA	TRBJ1-1	TGCAGTGCTAGAGTAGGCGGGACGAACACTGAAGCTTTCTTT	CSARVGGTNTEAFF
many	TRBV10-3	TRBD2	TRBJ2-3	TGTGCCACCGGGACTAGCGGGGCAGATACGCAGTATTTT	CATGTSGADTQYF
many	TRBV2	NA	TRBJ2-6	TGTGCCAGCAGTGAATTGGGGCTCGGGGCCAACGTCCTGACTTTC	CASSELGLGANVLTF
many	TRBV29-1	TRBD2	TRBJ2-7	TGCAGCGTTGAACTGATTGCGGGGGAGAGTCGTGAGCAGTACTTC	CSVELIAGESREQYF
NA	TRBV6-1	NA	TRBJ1-2	TGTGCCAGCAGTGCTGCGCAGGGCGGGGAAAACTATGGCTACACCTTC	CASSAAQGGENYGYTF
many	TRBV2	TRBD1	TRBJ2-5	TGTGCCCGGAGGGGGACAGGGGAAGAGACCCAGTACTTC	CARRGTGEETQYF
many	TRBV6-1	NA	TRBJ1-5	TGTGCCAGCAGTGGGGCAGGAGGGTATCAGCCCCAGCATTTT	CASSGAGGYQPQHF
few	TRBV7-2	TRBD2	TRBJ2-3	TGTGCCAGCAGGCCTCCGGGACTAGCTGCAGATACGCAGTATTTT	CASRPPGLAADTQYF
NA	TRBV6-1	TRBD2	TRBJ2-1	TGTGCCAGCAGTTCCTTCCCCCCAGCGGGGGGAAACAATGAGCAGTTCTTC	CASSSFPPAGGNNEQFF
many	TRBV18	NA	TRBJ1-4	TGTGCCAGCTCAGTGAGGACAGTCAATGAAAAACTGTTTTTT	CASSVRTVNEKLFF
NA	TRBV7-2	TRBD2	TRBJ2-3	TGTGCCAGCAGCGGGCGGGGGGTGACGGATACGCAGTATTTT	CASSGRGVTDTQYF
many	TRBV18	NA	TRBJ1-1	TGTGCCAGCTCACCAAGACAGGCGGAGTCTCAAGCTTTCTTT	CASSPRQAESQAFF
many	TRBV6-6	TRBD1	TRBJ2-5	TGTGCCAGCAGCTCAGACAGGGGGCGGGTAGAGACCCAGTACTTC	CASSSDRGRVETQYF
few	TRBV12-3/TRBV12-4	NA	TRBJ2-5	TGTGCCAGCAGTTTTTTGTGGGGCGAGACCCAGTACTTC	CASSFLWGETQYF
few	TRBV7-9	NA	TRBJ2-4	TGTGCCAGCAGCCCTGAACCATCGGACCAACTAGCCAAAAACATTCAGTACTTC	CASSPEPSDQLAKNIQYF
many	TRBV10-3	NA	TRBJ2-1	TGTGCCATCAGCGTACAGGAAAATGAGCAGTTCTTC	CAISVQENEQFF
many	TRBV12-3/TRBV12-4	NA	TRBJ1-4	TGTGCCAGCAGCCTGGGTGTTAATGAAAAACTGTTTTTT	CASSLGVNEKLFF
NA	TRBV7-3	TRBD2	TRBJ2-2	TGTGCCAGCCGCCCCGGGGAGGGGAAGGACGGGGAGCTGTTTTTT	CASRPGEGKDGELFF
many	TRBV2	NA	TRBJ2-7	TGTGCCAGCAGTACCCTTAGGGGGGGGTACGAGCAGTACTTC	CASSTLRGGYEQYF
NA	TRBV11-1	TRBD2	TRBJ2-3	TGTGCCAGCAGCTTCCTCAGCGGGGCCACGAGCACAGATACGCAGTATTTT	CASSFLSGATSTDTQYF
many	TRBV4-3	NA	TRBJ1-3	TGCGCCAGCAGCCATCTGGGGGATGGGGGAAACACCATATATTTT	CASSHLGDGGNTIYF
few	TRBV6-2/TRBV6-3	NA	TRBJ2-3	TGTGCCAGCAGCCCTAAACCTAAGACGCCGTTAGGCTCGCGCCTCGCGCAGTATTTT	CASSPKPKTPLGSRLAQYF
few	TRBV20-1	NA	TRBJ2-2	TGCAGTGCTAGTCGGCAGGGGAACACCGGGGAGCTGTTTTTT	CSASRQGNTGELFF
many	TRBV21-1	NA	TRBJ2-3	TGTGCCAGCAGCCTCCCCGGGACAGGGGTCACAGATACGCAGTATTTT	CASSLPGTGVTDTQYF
many	TRBV6-2/TRBV6-3	TRBD1	TRBJ2-3	TGTGCCAGCAGTTCGGGACAGGGGGCCACAGATACGCAGTATTTT	CASSSGQGATDTQYF
many	TRBV20-1	TRBD2	TRBJ2-3	TGCAGTGCTAGAGTCGGGGGGGCCCCTTTAACAGATACGCAGTATTTT	CSARVGGAPLTDTQYF
many	TRBV5-4	TRBD2	TRBJ2-3	TGTGCCAGCAGCGGGACTAGCGGGAGTAGCACAGATACGCAGTATTTT	CASSGTSGSSTDTQYF
many	TRBV6-5	NA	TRBJ2-2	TGTGCCAGCAGTCTTCTTCTCGGCGCCGGGGAGCTGTTTTTT	CASSLLLGAGELFF
many	TRBV29-1	NA	TRBJ2-7	TGCAGCGTTGAGGGGTTGGACCTAAGCGAGCAGTACTTC	CSVEGLDLSEQYF
few	TRBV4-2	TRBD2	TRBJ2-7	TGTGCCAGCAGCCAACCTACTAGCGGGGGGCTCAGCTCCTACGAGCAGTACTTC	CASSQPTSGGLSSYEQYF
few	TRBV7-2	TRBD2	TRBJ2-5	TGTGCCAGCAGCTTAGCGCTTCGGGAGGGAGAGACCCAGTACTTC	CASSLALREGETQYF
few	TRBV3-1	NA	TRBJ1-5	TGTGCCAGCAGCCAGGGCCCCCCAAGCAATCAGCCCCAGCATTTT	CASSQGPPSNQPQHF
many	TRBV7-2	TRBD1	TRBJ2-5	TGTGCCAGCAGCTTAGGTCAGGGGGCAGTAGAGACCCAGTACTTC	CASSLGQGAVETQYF
NA	TRBV6-2/TRBV6-3	NA	TRBJ2-3	TGTGCCAGCAGTCGCTATTCCTCTGGGGCAAGCCCAGATACGCAGTATTTT	CASSRYSSGASPDTQYF
few	TRBV5-4	NA	TRBJ2-7	TGTGCCAGCAGCGTGGGACTTGCCGCCTACGAGCAGTACTTC	CASSVGLAAYEQYF
many	TRBV3-1	NA	TRBJ2-2	TGTGCCAGCAGCCCTCATCAGGGGGGGGCCGGGGAGCTGTTTTTT	CASSPHQGGAGELFF
NA	TRBV2	NA	TRBJ2-2	TGTGCCAGCAGAAGGGGGGGCACCGGGGAGCTGTTTTTT	CASRRGGTGELFF
few	TRBV12-3/TRBV12-4	TRBD2	TRBJ2-1	TGTGCCAGCAGTCTTCTAGCGGGGGGGGAAAATGAGCAGTTCTTC	CASSLLAGGENEQFF
few	TRBV20-1	TRBD1	TRBJ1-2	TGCAGTGCTCCGAGCCCCCAGGGGGCGCCTGACTATGGCTACACCTTC	CSAPSPQGAPDYGYTF
NA	TRBV12-3/TRBV12-4	NA	TRBJ2-2	TGTGCCAGCAGACCATATCAGGGAACCGGGGAGCTGTTTTTT	CASRPYQGTGELFF
few	TRBV7-2	TRBD1	TRBJ1-2	TGTGCCAGCAGCTCCAGGGGGGACGGCTATGGCTACACCTTC	CASSSRGDGYGYTF